This TCR beta chain came from a study of technical replicates of blood from a few donors. This CDR3 has 15 amino acids. Method: immunoSEQ multiplex PCR; TCRdb's copy keeps in-frame clones and lacks some. The sample has 91,000 or so clones; about 95% are singletons. This clone showed up just once. The sample comprised T cells isolated from PBMCs. The TCR was taken from a human donor in good health. The chain carries TRBV12-2 and TRBJ1-2; TRBD1, the table's D call, lacks a check against the DNA. TRBV12-2 is a known pseudogene. The CDR3 sequence: CASRLASFQNYGYTF. CDR3 bases: TGTGCAAGTCGCTTAGCCAGTTTTCAAAACTATGGCTACACCTTC.